This TCR beta chain was sequenced during a study of blood T cell repertoires in COVID-19. At the level of the study: Donors in the United States, Italy and Spain gave samples during acute or convalescent COVID-19. T cells, B-cell-depleted T cells, or PBMCs provided the cDNA or gDNA that served as material.

In the original workflow: Amplified reference gene primers provided the basis for estimating nucleated cell counts. This table comes from immunoSEQ multiplex PCR, and its TCRdb copy is limited to in-frame clones, with some not included. The DNA was the basis for D and trimming; V, J and clone size are from that table. The table lists some 280,000 clones, about nine tenths of them singletons. Germline trimming cut 8 bases from V and 3 bases from J; bases unmatched to any gene: 9. The CDR3 runs to 14 residues. Germline lookup yields CDR1 LNHNV and CDR2 YYDKDF (reference sequence). This sequence joins TRBV15 and TRBJ1-1; 7 bases line up with TRBD1. The TCR comes from a woman aged 25-40 years with active or convalescent COVID-19. Sequenced input: peripheral blood. The CDR3 here is CATPREQGYTEAFF. The CDR3 DNA reads as TGTGCCACCCCTCGGGAACAGGGGTACACTGAAGCTTTCTTT.